Below, 23 T cell receptor beta chains from the same sample are listed, as sequenced in a study of regulatory T cells in long-lasting Graves disease (dated by TCRdb to the early 2020s). Library preparation used multiplex PCR. The sequencing machine was an Illumina HiSeq 4000. TCR beta libraries were built with iRepertoire HTBI primers and Arm-PCR amplification of CDR3 regions. TCRdb reworked the public reads: Q25 trimming with fastp, MiXCR clone assembly, productive beta chains retained. Under each unique CDR3 protein, matching rows form one entry showing the most common genes and DNA. The sample includes about 220,000 distinct CDR3 sequences, with around 16% observed a single time. The top ten clones comprise more than 20% of the sample. Per the publication, the time point label means: newly diagnosed GD, antithyroid drugs for less than 3 months. For both TCR sequencing and RNA sequencing, RNA was extracted from PBMCs using TRIzol.

Sequencing used peripheral blood mononuclear cells (PBMCs), obtained at new diagnosis, from a patient treated with antithyroid drugs. The receptors stem from a female donor with Graves disease.

This clonotype was recorded many times. This chain links TRBV18 with TRBJ2-2; D gene ambiguous. The germline V and J ends were trimmed by 3 bases and 4 bases, with 12 bases remaining between them. This CDR3 is built from 15 residues. In germline, CDR1 is KGHSH, CDR2 LQKENI. In nucleotides, the CDR3 is TGTGCCAGCTCACCTACACCGCCGGGCACCGGGGAGCTGTTTTTT. Translating gives CASSPTPPGTGELFF.

As for this clonotype: One base separates it from a far larger clone, so it is likely a read error. The chain links TRBV28 to TRBJ2-1; TRBD1 is a possible D gene (6 bases). V lost 2 bases and J lost 10, with 15 bases in between. The CDR3 sequence is 14 residues long. Germline CDR1 reads MDHEN; CDR2 reads SYDVKM. In DNA, the CDR3 is TGTGCCAGCAGTTTACGGGACAACTCCTACGAGCAGTTCTTC. Translated, it gives CASSLRDNSYEQFF.

This clonotype occurred many times. The chain is built from TRBV6-2 or TRBV6-3 and TRBJ2-1, with 7 nucleotides matching TRBD2. Germline V gene data show CDR1 as MNHEY and CDR2 as SVGEGT. The CDR3 is made up of 15 amino acids. J was trimmed by 7 bases and V by 3 bases; bases with no gene match: 9. As DNA, the CDR3 is TGTGCCAGCAGTTATAGCCCCGAAGCGGGGAATGAGCAGTTCTTC. Its protein is CASSYSPEAGNEQFF.

This clonotype has more than one count but fewer than ten. The CDR3 protein is CASSLATLTNYGYTF. DNA for the CDR3: TGTGCCAGCAGCTTGGCGACGCTCACTAACTATGGCTACACCTTC. The chain employs TRBV5-8 and TRBJ1-2, with D uncertain. This CDR3 is built from 15 residues. V was pared by 0 bases and J by 0 bases, with 9 bases between. Germline V gene lookup returns CDR1 SGHTS and CDR2 YDEGEE. Filled out from reference TRBV5-8 and TRBJ1-2, the complete variable domain reads EAGVTQSPTHLIKTRGQQATLRCSPISGHTSVYWYQQALGLGLQFLLWYDEGEERNRGNFPPRFSGRQFPNYSSELNVNALELEDSALYLCASSLATLTNYGYTFGSGTRLTVV.

This clonotype was recorded many times. V and J are TRBV28 and TRBJ2-7; 7 nucleotides align to TRBD2. J was trimmed by 7 bases and V by 7 bases; bases with no gene match: 7. Germline values: CDR1 MDHEN, CDR2 SYDVKM. This CDR3 spans 12 amino acids. In DNA, the CDR3 is TGTGCCAGCACCTCCTGGGGGGGGGAGCAGTACTTC. It yields the protein CASTSWGGEQYF.

This clonotype showed up many times. The rearrangement joins TRBV9 to TRBJ2-7, with 7 bases fitting TRBD2. The junction had 8 bases not matched to a gene; V was cut back by 3 bases and J by 2 bases. CDR3 size: 15 residues. Per germline, CDR1 SGDLS and CDR2 YYNGEE. The CDR3 nucleotides read TGTGCCAGCAGCGCCCAAGGGAGGGCCCCCTACGAGCAGTACTTC. This gives the protein CASSAQGRAPYEQYF.

The V and J genes are TRBV7-9 and TRBJ1-5, with 7 bases identical to TRBD1. V gave up 8 bases and J gave up 2 bases; unmatched junction bases: 0. CDR3 size: 12 residues. Germline CDR1 and CDR2: SEHNR and FQNEAQ (reference sequence). The CDR3 sequence is CASGTGNQPQHF. The CDR3 DNA is TGTGCCAGCGGGACAGGCAATCAGCCCCAGCATTTT.

The V gene is TRBV29-1, the J gene TRBJ2-2, with TRBD2 matching 9 bases. This CDR3 is built from 14 residues. V lost 6 bases to trimming and J lost 7 bases; unmatched junction nucleotides: 9. The germline V gene encodes CDR1 SQVTM and CDR2 ANQGSEA. The CDR3 DNA sequence: TGCAGCGTAGCCTATCTAGCGGGGTACGGGGAGCTGTTTTTT. Translating gives CSVAYLAGYGELFF.

This clonotype was seen ten or more times. V gene TRBV2 combines with J gene TRBJ1-5, with 8 positions matching TRBD1. The CDR3 has 15 residues. With 6 bases clipped from V and 1 base from J, the junction kept 5 bases outside the gene matches. Germline V CDR1 and CDR2: SNHLY, FYNNEI. CDR3 amino acids: CASRDRGESNQPQHF. CDR3 nucleotides: TGTGCCAGCAGAGACAGGGGAGAAAGCAATCAGCCCCAGCATTTT.

The chain employs TRBV11-2 and TRBJ2-1; the match to TRBD2 covers 7 bases. With V trimmed by 0 bases and J by 4 bases, 3 bases remained unmatched. CDR1 is SGHAT and CDR2 is FQNNGV in the germline V gene. The CDR3 sequence is 15 residues long. CDR3 sequence reads: CASSLDLSGYNEQFF. In DNA, the CDR3 is TGTGCCAGCAGCTTAGACCTTAGCGGGTACAATGAGCAGTTCTTC.

On this clonotype: This is likely a read error, given that the CDR3 carries no conserved phenylalanine or tryptophan at its end. The chain couples TRBV5-1 to TRBJ2-5; D could derive from TRBD1 or TRBD2 (6 bases each). The V gene's germline CDR1 is SGHRS and CDR2 YFSETQ. The V gene lost 7 bases and the J gene lost 2 bases, with 18 bases spanning the gap. CDR3 size: 15 residues. This CDR3 is CASSSGGGRQETQYL. The CDR3 coding sequence is TGCGCCAGCTCTTCAGGAGGGGGGCGACAAGAGACCCAGTACTTA.

The table lists this clonotype with many counts. The CDR3 nucleotides are TGCGCCAGCAGCTTGGTGTTGCACGGGGAGCTGTTTTTT. Its protein is CASSLVLHGELFF. The chain couples TRBV5-1 to TRBJ2-2, with D uncertain. Germline CDR1 and CDR2: SGHRS and YFSETQ. V was clipped by 0 bases and J by 7 bases, with 7 bases between them. The CDR3 is 13 amino acids. Combining the CDR3 with reference TRBV5-1 and TRBJ2-2 gives the whole variable domain KAGVTQTPRYLIKTRGQQVTLSCSPISGHRSVSWYQQTPGQGLQFLFEYFSETQRNKGNFPGRFSGRQFSNSRSEMNVSTLELGDSALYLCASSLVLHGELFFGEGSRLTVL.

Concerning this clonotype itself: It may be a read error: a sequence one base away is much more abundant. V gene TRBV5-1 combines with J gene TRBJ1-1; D gene ambiguous. The length of the CDR3 is 14 residues. V lost 4 bases and J 3 bases, leaving 13 bases between the germline ends. Looked up from germline, CDR1 is SGHRS and CDR2 is YFSETQ. The CDR3 nucleotides are TGCGCCAGCAGCCTCCCCAGGACCCACACTGAAGCTTTCTTT. It is translated as CASSLPRTHTEAFF.

The rearrangement uses TRBV7-8 and TRBJ2-1; TRBD2 matches 8 bases. The ends lost 9 bases at V and 3 bases at J; junction bases unmatched: 13. This CDR3 has 16 residues. Germline V CDR1 and CDR2: SGHVS, FQNEAQ. CDR3 coding DNA: TGTGCCAGTGTTCCGGGCGGACTAGCCAACTACAATGAGCAGTTCTTC. It translates to CASVPGGLANYNEQFF.

This rearrangement joins TRBV19 to TRBJ1-1, with D unclear. Trimming took off 8 bases at V and 1 base at J, with 11 bases between the two ends. Per germline, CDR1 LNHDA and CDR2 SQIVND (reference sequence). The CDR3 length is 13 residues. Here the CDR3 DNA reads TGTGCCAGTGGGGAAGACAAGAACACTGAAGCTTTCTTT. Translating it yields CASGEDKNTEAFF.

On this clonotype: A much larger clone lies one base from this, so it may be a read error. The chain joins TRBV11-2 to TRBJ2-2; no reliable D call. In germline, CDR1 is SGHAT, CDR2 FQNNGV. This CDR3 region has 12 residues. The CDR3 nucleotides are TGTACCAGCCCTCTTTCGATGGGGGAGCTGTTTTTT. Its protein is CTSPLSMGELFF.

In its sample, this clonotype was seen many times. This sequence joins TRBV29-1 and TRBJ2-7, with D possibly being TRBD1 (5 bases). The CDR3 length is 11 residues. The V and J ends lost 6 bases and 10 bases respectively, with 16 bases between them. CDR1 is SQVTM and CDR2 is ANQGSEA in the germline V gene. The CDR3 sequence is CSVVDSHVQYF. The CDR3 bases are TGCAGCGTGGTTGACAGCCACGTACAGTACTTC.

This clonotype was found many times. The chain uses TRBV20-1 and TRBJ2-7, with D possibly matching TRBD2 (5 bases). CDR1 DFQATT and CDR2 SNEGSKA come from the germline V gene (reference sequence). Trimming removed 0 bases from V and 9 bases from J, with 9 bases in between. The CDR3 runs to 11 residues. The CDR3 region has the DNA TGCAGTGCTAGAGATCCAGGAGGGCAGTACTTC. Amino acids: CSARDPGGQYF.

This clonotype was seen only a few times. The chain uses TRBV5-4 and TRBJ2-2; 8 bases line up with TRBD2. V was clipped by 4 bases and J by 1 base; unmatched bases: 3. CDR1 and CDR2 (germline): SGHNT, YYREEE (reference sequence). This CDR3 is built from 15 residues. The DNA for the CDR3 is TGTGCCAGCAGCCGGGAGGGTTTGAACACCGGGGAGCTGTTTTTT. As protein: CASSREGLNTGELFF.

This clonotype was picked up many times. The chain is built from TRBV9 and TRBJ2-1; TRBD2 is a possible D gene (5 bases). V was cut by 4 bases and J by 3 bases, with 14 bases left in between. Germline CDR1 reads SGDLS; CDR2 reads YYNGEE. The CDR3 is made up of 15 amino acids. The DNA for the CDR3 is TGTGCCAGCAGCCTCGGGGATCGGCTCTACAATGAGCAGTTCTTC. Its protein product is CASSLGDRLYNEQFF.

This clonotype has ten or more counts. The V and J genes are TRBV28 and TRBJ2-3, with TRBD2 identical over 7 bases. Germline values: CDR1 MDHEN, CDR2 SYDVKM. J was trimmed by 1 base and V by 2 bases; bases with no gene match: 3. There are 15 residues in the CDR3. The CDR3 region has the DNA TGTGCCAGCAGTTTACGGGAGGTACGCACAGATACGCAGTATTTT. This sequence encodes CASSLREVRTDTQYF.

In the case of this clonotype: This may be a read error, as it is one base from a much larger clone. V gene TRBV5-1 combines with J gene TRBJ1-2, with 8 bases aligning to TRBD1. Germline-derived CDR1 and CDR2 are SGHRS and YFSETQ. The CDR3 totals 15 residues. Unmatched junction bases numbered 13, after V lost 4 bases and J lost 8 bases. In DNA form, the CDR3 reads TGCGCCAGCAGCGGCGGACAGGGTGGAATAGAGGGCTACACCTTC. Its translation: CASSGGQGGIEGYTF. Together with reference TRBV5-1 and TRBJ1-2, the CDR3 gives the full variable domain: KAGVTQTPRYLIKTRGQQVTLSCSPISGHRSVSWYQQTPGQGLQFLFEYFSETQRNKGNFPGRFSGRQFSNSRSEMNVSTLELGDSALYLCASSGGQGGIEGYTFGSGTRLTVV.

This clonotype came up many times. V and J are TRBV20-1 and TRBJ2-1; D unresolved. This CDR3 is built from 15 residues. V was cut by 4 bases and J by 4 bases, with 17 bases left in between. Germline V gene lookup returns CDR1 DFQATT and CDR2 SNEGSKA (reference sequence). This chain's CDR3 is CSATKKWAGYNEQFF. The CDR3 DNA reads as TGCAGTGCTACTAAGAAATGGGCTGGGTACAATGAGCAGTTCTTC.